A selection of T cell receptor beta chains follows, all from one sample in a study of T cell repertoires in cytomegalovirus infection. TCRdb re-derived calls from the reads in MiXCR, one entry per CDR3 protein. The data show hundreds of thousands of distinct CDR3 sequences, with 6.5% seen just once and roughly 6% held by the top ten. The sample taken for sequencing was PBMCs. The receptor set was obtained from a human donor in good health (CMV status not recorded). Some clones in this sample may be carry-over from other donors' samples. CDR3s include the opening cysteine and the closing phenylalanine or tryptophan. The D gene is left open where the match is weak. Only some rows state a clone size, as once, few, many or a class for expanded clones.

cdr3_aa: CASSSPGQGAHEQYF; cdr3_nt: TGTGCCAGCAGCTCTCCGGGACAGGGGGCCCACGAGCAGTACTTC; j_call: TRBJ2-7; clone_size: many; d_call: TRBD1; v_call: TRBV3-1
cdr3_aa: CAISDPSGGDNYNEQFF; cdr3_nt: TGTGCCATCAGTGATCCTAGCGGGGGGGACAACTACAATGAGCAGTTCTTC; j_call: TRBJ2-1; clone_size: many; d_call: TRBD2; v_call: TRBV10-3
cdr3_aa: CASSKRGLGGNEQYF; cdr3_nt: TGTGCCAGCAGCAAGAGGGGGCTCGGGGGCAACGAGCAGTACTTC; j_call: TRBJ2-7; clone_size: many; d_call: .; v_call: TRBV7-8
cdr3_aa: CSVRGGGPGETQYF; cdr3_nt: TGCAGCGTTCGGGGAGGGGGGCCAGGAGAGACCCAGTACTTC; j_call: TRBJ2-5; clone_size: .; d_call: .; v_call: TRBV29-1
cdr3_aa: CASRRGPGQGDNEQFF; cdr3_nt: TGTGCCAGCAGACGAGGGCCGGGACAGGGGGACAATGAGCAGTTCTTC; j_call: TRBJ2-1; clone_size: many; d_call: TRBD1; v_call: TRBV7-8
cdr3_aa: CASRVQGDEVTEAFF; cdr3_nt: TGTGCCAGCAGGGTACAGGGAGATGAGGTCACTGAAGCTTTCTTT; j_call: TRBJ1-1; clone_size: many; d_call: .; v_call: TRBV2
cdr3_aa: CASSMNTEAFF; cdr3_nt: TGTGCCAGCAGTATGAACACTGAAGCTTTCTTT; j_call: TRBJ1-1; clone_size: many; d_call: .; v_call: TRBV11-2
cdr3_aa: CASSRQGSNTEAFF; cdr3_nt: TGTGCCAGCAGCCGACAGGGTTCAAACACTGAAGCTTTCTTT; j_call: TRBJ1-1; clone_size: many; d_call: TRBD1; v_call: TRBV7-2
cdr3_aa: CSAAGKDEAFF; cdr3_nt: TGCAGTGCGGCCGGGAAGGATGAAGCTTTCTTT; j_call: TRBJ1-1; clone_size: many; d_call: .; v_call: TRBV20-1
cdr3_aa: CSARAPQGGRANGYTF; cdr3_nt: TGCAGTGCTAGAGCCCCTCAGGGGGGGCGCGCCAATGGCTACACCTTC; j_call: TRBJ1-2; clone_size: many; d_call: TRBD1; v_call: TRBV20-1
cdr3_aa: CASSLSLAGSNEQFF; cdr3_nt: TGTGCCAGCAGCTTAAGTCTAGCGGGGAGCAATGAGCAGTTCTTC; j_call: TRBJ2-1; clone_size: many; d_call: TRBD2; v_call: TRBV7-3
cdr3_aa: CASSQGGLPRGTDTQYF; cdr3_nt: TGCGCCAGCAGCCAAGGGGGGCTCCCACGTGGCACAGATACGCAGTATTTT; j_call: TRBJ2-3; clone_size: many; d_call: .; v_call: TRBV4-3
cdr3_aa: CASKGLPNTGELFF; cdr3_nt: TGTGCCAGCAAGGGACTACCGAACACCGGGGAGCTGTTTTTT; j_call: TRBJ2-2; clone_size: many; d_call: TRBD2; v_call: TRBV7-2
cdr3_aa: CASSINRGMGDSPLHF; cdr3_nt: TGTGCCAGCAGCATTAACAGGGGAATGGGGGATTCACCCCTCCACTTT; j_call: TRBJ1-6; clone_size: many; d_call: TRBD1; v_call: TRBV7-2
cdr3_aa: CASSWAGQGNTEAFF; cdr3_nt: TGTGCCAGCAGCTGGGCCGGACAGGGGAACACTGAAGCTTTCTTT; j_call: TRBJ1-1; clone_size: many; d_call: TRBD1; v_call: TRBV5-6
cdr3_aa: CASSQAGARGGYTF; cdr3_nt: TGTGCCAGCAGTCAAGCCGGGGCTCGAGGTGGCTACACCTTC; j_call: TRBJ1-2; clone_size: many; d_call: .; v_call: TRBV12-3/TRBV12-4
cdr3_aa: CASSLNRAAHGETQYF; cdr3_nt: TGTGCCAGCAGCCTCAATCGGGCAGCCCACGGGGAGACCCAGTACTTC; j_call: TRBJ2-5; clone_size: .; d_call: .; v_call: TRBV7-7
cdr3_aa: CASSFSGLGGNEQFF; cdr3_nt: TGTGCCAGCAGTTTCTCGGGACTAGGAGGCAATGAGCAGTTCTTC; j_call: TRBJ2-1; clone_size: many; d_call: TRBD2; v_call: TRBV7-2
cdr3_aa: CASSLSPGSDSYEQYF; cdr3_nt: TGTGCCAGCAGCTTATCCCCCGGGTCGGATTCCTACGAGCAGTACTTC; j_call: TRBJ2-7; clone_size: many; d_call: .; v_call: TRBV7-2
cdr3_aa: CATSRVRDSNQPQHF; cdr3_nt: TGTGCCACCAGCAGAGTTAGAGATAGCAATCAGCCCCAGCATTTT; j_call: TRBJ1-5; clone_size: many; d_call: .; v_call: TRBV15
cdr3_aa: CSASSGTGVQSRSGANVLTF; cdr3_nt: TGCAGTGCTAGTTCCGGGACAGGGGTTCAGAGTCGCTCTGGGGCCAACGTCCTGACTTTC; j_call: TRBJ2-6; clone_size: many; d_call: TRBD1; v_call: TRBV20-1
cdr3_aa: CSAAGGPDMNTEAFF; cdr3_nt: TGCAGTGCGGCGGGGGGCCCCGACATGAACACTGAAGCTTTCTTT; j_call: TRBJ1-1; clone_size: few; d_call: .; v_call: TRBV20-1
cdr3_aa: CASSIADTQYF; cdr3_nt: TGTGCCAGCAGTATAGCCGATACGCAGTATTTT; j_call: TRBJ2-3; clone_size: many; d_call: .; v_call: TRBV6-2/TRBV6-3
cdr3_aa: CASSPTSQWDSNQPQHF; cdr3_nt: TGTGCCAGCAGCCCAACATCCCAATGGGACAGCAATCAGCCCCAGCATTTT; j_call: TRBJ1-5; clone_size: many; d_call: .; v_call: TRBV7-2
cdr3_aa: CASSKVGVAEQYF; cdr3_nt: TGTGCCAGCAGCAAGGTAGGGGTCGCCGAGCAGTACTTC; j_call: TRBJ2-7; clone_size: many; d_call: .; v_call: TRBV2
cdr3_aa: CASSQDLRERGYTF; cdr3_nt: TGCGCCAGCAGCCAAGATTTAAGAGAGCGAGGCTACACCTTC; j_call: TRBJ1-2; clone_size: .; d_call: .; v_call: TRBV4-3
cdr3_aa: CASSRKGGDGNQPQHF; cdr3_nt: TGTGCCAGCAGTCGAAAGGGGGGTGATGGCAATCAGCCCCAGCATTTT; j_call: TRBJ1-5; clone_size: many; d_call: .; v_call: TRBV7-2
cdr3_aa: CASSLYYQAGVHTQYF; cdr3_nt: TGTGCCAGCAGCTTGTATTACCAGGCGGGAGTTCATACGCAGTATTTT; j_call: TRBJ2-3; clone_size: many; d_call: TRBD2; v_call: TRBV5-6
cdr3_aa: CASSLSGVGTEAFF; cdr3_nt: TGTGCCAGCAGCTTATCGGGGGTTGGCACTGAAGCTTTCTTT; j_call: TRBJ1-1; clone_size: many; d_call: .; v_call: TRBV13
cdr3_aa: CASSEGKSAVPFYNEQFF; cdr3_nt: TGTGCCAGCAGTGAGGGAAAATCTGCGGTCCCCTTTTACAATGAGCAGTTCTTC; j_call: TRBJ2-1; clone_size: many; d_call: .; v_call: TRBV25-1
cdr3_aa: CASSSSGGTYEQYF; cdr3_nt: TGCGCCAGCAGCTCAAGCGGGGGGACCTACGAGCAGTACTTC; j_call: TRBJ2-7; clone_size: few; d_call: TRBD2; v_call: TRBV5-1
cdr3_aa: CASSLAGPNWTGAFF; cdr3_nt: TGCGCCAGCAGCTTGGCCGGTCCAAACTGGACGGGAGCTTTCTTT; j_call: TRBJ1-1; clone_size: many; d_call: .; v_call: TRBV5-1
cdr3_aa: CASSFAGDSNQPQHF; cdr3_nt: TGTGCCAGCAGTTTTGCCGGAGATAGCAATCAGCCCCAGCATTTT; j_call: TRBJ1-5; clone_size: many; d_call: .; v_call: TRBV28
cdr3_aa: CASSLREVGTETQYF; cdr3_nt: TGTGCCAGCAGCTTGCGGGAGGTGGGAACGGAGACCCAGTACTTC; j_call: TRBJ2-5; clone_size: many; d_call: TRBD2; v_call: TRBV5-6
cdr3_aa: CSDLRDLNTEAFF; cdr3_nt: TGCAGCGATTTAAGGGATTTGAACACTGAAGCTTTCTTT; j_call: TRBJ1-1; clone_size: .; d_call: .; v_call: TRBV29-1
cdr3_aa: CASSPLFGSLNTEAFF; cdr3_nt: TGTGCCAGCAGTCCCCTATTCGGCAGCTTGAACACTGAAGCTTTCTTT; j_call: TRBJ1-1; clone_size: many; d_call: .; v_call: TRBV27
cdr3_aa: CASSPPLSGDEQYF; cdr3_nt: TGTGCCAGCAGTCCGCCTTTGAGTGGGGACGAGCAGTACTTC; j_call: TRBJ2-7; clone_size: many; d_call: .; v_call: TRBV28
cdr3_aa: CASSLDLFLTEAFF; cdr3_nt: TGTGCCAGCAGCTTAGACCTATTTCTGACTGAAGCTTTCTTT; j_call: TRBJ1-1; clone_size: many; d_call: .; v_call: TRBV7-2
cdr3_aa: CSVAGHTYEQYF; cdr3_nt: TGCAGCGTTGCAGGACACACCTACGAGCAGTACTTC; j_call: TRBJ2-7; clone_size: few; d_call: .; v_call: TRBV29-1
cdr3_aa: CASTPFRGPDGELFF; cdr3_nt: TGCGCCAGCACACCCTTTAGGGGCCCGGACGGGGAGCTGTTTTTT; j_call: TRBJ2-2; clone_size: many; d_call: .; v_call: TRBV5-1
cdr3_aa: CASSQDGRITDTQYF; cdr3_nt: TGCGCCAGCAGCCAAGACGGACGAATCACAGATACGCAGTATTTT; j_call: TRBJ2-3; clone_size: many; d_call: .; v_call: TRBV4-3
cdr3_aa: CASSWGFPGDEQFF; cdr3_nt: TGTGCCAGCAGCTGGGGGTTCCCGGGCGATGAGCAGTTCTTC; j_call: TRBJ2-1; clone_size: few; d_call: .; v_call: TRBV11-3
cdr3_aa: CASSYRGQGRFVGYTF; cdr3_nt: TGTGCCAGCAGTTACAGGGGACAGGGAAGATTCGTTGGCTACACCTTC; j_call: TRBJ1-2; clone_size: many; d_call: TRBD1; v_call: TRBV6-5
cdr3_aa: CASSLETRGDTQYF; cdr3_nt: TGTGCCAGCAGCTTAGAAACGCGGGGGGATACGCAGTATTTT; j_call: TRBJ2-3; clone_size: many; d_call: TRBD2; v_call: TRBV7-2
cdr3_aa: CASSVTENTEAFF; cdr3_nt: TGTGCCAGCAGTGTGACAGAGAACACTGAAGCTTTCTTT; j_call: TRBJ1-1; clone_size: many; d_call: .; v_call: TRBV2
cdr3_aa: CASSQGVYDTEAFF; cdr3_nt: TGCGCCAGCAGTCAGGGGGTTTATGACACTGAAGCTTTCTTT; j_call: TRBJ1-1; clone_size: .; d_call: TRBD1; v_call: TRBV5-1
cdr3_aa: CASSQEEGRDTF; cdr3_nt: TGTGCCAGCAGCCAAGAAGAGGGCCGTGACACCTTC; j_call: TRBJ1-2; clone_size: many; d_call: .; v_call: TRBV14
cdr3_aa: CASSYSAGRFTYEQYF; cdr3_nt: TGTGCCAGCAGTTACTCCGCCGGCCGGTTTACCTACGAGCAGTACTTC; j_call: TRBJ2-7; clone_size: many; d_call: .; v_call: TRBV6-2/TRBV6-3
cdr3_aa: CASTLSGTVSYEQYF; cdr3_nt: TGTGCCAGCACCCTATCGGGGACGGTATCCTACGAGCAGTACTTC; j_call: TRBJ2-7; clone_size: many; d_call: .; v_call: TRBV6-2/TRBV6-3
cdr3_aa: CATLTTGLNTEAFF; cdr3_nt: TGTGCCACCCTGACGACAGGGCTGAACACTGAAGCTTTCTTT; j_call: TRBJ1-1; clone_size: many; d_call: TRBD1; v_call: TRBV12-3/TRBV12-4
cdr3_aa: CASSSTQGWAYEQYF; cdr3_nt: TGCGCCAGCAGCTCGACGCAGGGGTGGGCCTACGAGCAGTACTTC; j_call: TRBJ2-7; clone_size: few; d_call: .; v_call: TRBV5-1
cdr3_aa: CASSAKRLAGPSDTQYF; cdr3_nt: TGTGCCAGCAGCGCTAAAAGACTAGCGGGGCCATCAGATACGCAGTATTTT; j_call: TRBJ2-3; clone_size: many; d_call: TRBD2; v_call: TRBV7-2
cdr3_aa: CASNLSGRGHRTEAFF; cdr3_nt: TGTGCCAGCAACCTCTCCGGTAGGGGGCACCGGACTGAAGCTTTCTTT; j_call: TRBJ1-1; clone_size: many; d_call: TRBD1; v_call: TRBV6-2/TRBV6-3
cdr3_aa: CASSYLGDSNTGELFF; cdr3_nt: TGTGCCAGCAGTTACCTAGGGGATTCGAACACCGGGGAGCTGTTTTTT; j_call: TRBJ2-2; clone_size: many; d_call: .; v_call: TRBV6-5
cdr3_aa: CASSQWIPGTVGPSSEQYF; cdr3_nt: TGTGCCAGCAGCCAGTGGATTCCCGGGACAGTCGGCCCCAGTTCCGAGCAGTACTTC; j_call: TRBJ2-7; clone_size: many; d_call: TRBD1; v_call: TRBV14
cdr3_aa: CASMGLHTGELFF; cdr3_nt: TGTGCCAGCATGGGGCTTCACACCGGGGAGCTGTTTTTT; j_call: TRBJ2-2; clone_size: .; d_call: .; v_call: TRBV2
cdr3_aa: CASSSGTGAGNEQFF; cdr3_nt: TGCGCCAGCAGCTCCGGGACAGGGGCTGGCAATGAGCAGTTCTTC; j_call: TRBJ2-1; clone_size: many; d_call: TRBD1; v_call: TRBV5-1
cdr3_aa: CASSLGHRQETQYF; cdr3_nt: TGTGCCAGCAGCTTAGGGCACAGACAAGAGACCCAGTACTTC; j_call: TRBJ2-5; clone_size: .; d_call: .; v_call: TRBV7-7